This T cell receptor beta chain originates from a study of T cells after yellow fever vaccination. Broader study findings: Post-booster samples contained most primary-vaccination clones (about 95% CD4, about 90% CD8).

The germline gives CDR1 KGHSH, CDR2 LQKENI. This CDR3 has 16 amino acids. V lost 6 bases and J 5 bases, leaving 23 bases between the germline ends. This clonotype was recorded a few times. Its target is unknown. UMIs were added to TCR cDNA along with a universal primer site when it was made by 5'RACE template switching. TCRdb re-derived calls from the 5' RACE reads in MiXCR, one entry per CDR3 protein. Seen here are around 590,000 distinct CDR3 sequences, 9% to 15% observed once, and the top ten hold 14% to 15%. The chain has TRBV18 and TRBJ2-7; perhaps D is TRBD1 or TRBD2 (7 bases each). This receptor was obtained from a man aged 30 to 39 who received the YFV17D yellow fever vaccine. Sequences were derived from PBMCs, sampled on the day of the yellow fever booster vaccination. CDR3 bases: TGTGCCAGCTCGCCGGCGACAGGGACTACCCCTAACGAGCAGTACTTC. Its translation is CASSPATGTTPNEQYF.